A single sample is the source of the 6 T cell receptor beta chains below, sequenced in a study of cytomegalovirus exposure and HLA in healthy donors. Method: immunoSEQ multiplex PCR; TCRdb's copy keeps in-frame clones and lacks some. The table lists about 360,000 clones, 86% of them singletons, with about 0.8% in the top ten. The material sequenced was PBMCs. These receptor sequences come from a woman aged 18-29 years in good health and CMV-seronegative.

The J gene is TRBJ2-7, the V gene TRBV9; weak D call: TRBD1 (6 bases). The germline CDR1 and CDR2 sequences are SGDLS and YYNGEE. V was cut by 0 bases and J by 3 bases, with 13 bases left in between. The CDR3 runs to 15 residues. The CDR3 loop reads CASSVEGHGSYEQYF. The CDR3 region has the DNA TGTGCCAGCAGCGTAGAGGGACATGGTAGCTACGAGCAGTACTTC.

J is TRBJ2-4 and V is TRBV18; TRBD1 matches at 8 bases. The CDR3 totals 14 residues. From germline, CDR1 is KGHSH and CDR2 LQKENI. V lost 2 bases and J lost 12; bases outside the gene matches: 9. Written as DNA, the CDR3 is TGTGCCAGCTCACCAGACAGGGGACCGTCGCCTCAGTACTTC. Translated, it gives CASSPDRGPSPQYF.

The CDR3 region has the DNA TGCAGCGCGGGAAGGGGGACAGGGCAGACTGAAGCTTTCTTT. Amino acid sequence: CSAGRGTGQTEAFF. The chain uses TRBV29-1 and TRBJ1-1, with 9 bases fitting TRBD1. J was trimmed by 5 bases and V by 7 bases; bases with no gene match: 11. The CDR3 extends over 14 amino acids. CDR1 is SQVTM, CDR2 ANQGSEA, per germline.

The CDR3 nucleotides read TGTGCCAGCAGCCCAGTTTGGGTCGGGGGGACTGAAGCTTTCTTT. Residues: CASSPVWVGGTEAFF. The rearrangement joins TRBV28 to TRBJ1-1; a weak D match, TRBD1 (5 bases). Trimming stripped 6 bases from V and 5 bases from J, with 19 bases between. Germline V gene sequence: CDR1 MDHEN, CDR2 SYDVKM. The CDR3 has 15 amino acids. Based on the CDR3 plus reference TRBV28 and TRBJ1-1, the full variable domain is DVKVTQSSRYLVKRTGEKVFLECVQDMDHENMFWYRQDPGLGLRLIYFSYDVKMKEKGDIPEGYSVSREKKERFSLILESASTNQTSMYLCASSPVWVGGTEAFFGQGTRLTVV.

This rearrangement joins TRBV6-5 to TRBJ2-5; D unresolved. The CDR3 covers 16 residues. The germline CDR1 and CDR2 sequences are MNHEY and SVGAGI. Between the trimmed V and J ends, which lost 0 bases and 1 base, there was a span of 12 bases. CDR3 sequence (DNA): TGTGCCAGCAGTTACTCGATCGGTAGTTTCCAAGAGACCCAGTACTTC. Its translation: CASSYSIGSFQETQYF.

The chain recombines TRBV5-6 with TRBJ2-3, with a tentative D call TRBD2 (6 bases). Trimming left V 0 bases short and J 1 base short, with 9 bases between. This CDR3 has 15 residues. Per germline, CDR1 SGHDT and CDR2 YYEEEE. As DNA, the CDR3 is TGTGCCAGCAGCTTGGTAGGGACTGGCACAGATACGCAGTATTTT. Its translation: CASSLVGTGTDTQYF.